This T cell receptor beta chain is from a study of blood T cell repertoires in COVID-19. Study overall: COVID-19 samples from acute and convalescent phases originated in the United States, Italy and Spain. Sample material is recorded as cDNA or gDNA derived from T cells, B-cell-depleted T cells, or PBMCs.

V was cut by 2 bases and J by 13 bases, with 11 bases left in between. The CDR3 runs to 12 residues. Germline assignment: CDR1 KGHSH and CDR2 LQKENI. Per the original methods: Nucleated cell counts were estimated from reference gene primer amplification. TCRdb keeps only in-frame clones here, not all; method: immunoSEQ multiplex PCR. V and J calls and clone size are as listed in that table; D and trimming were resolved from the DNA. The top ten hold around 10% of the sample, which has about 290,000 clones, roughly 89% seen once. Enrolment of Seattle patients took place during active infection, and they were followed longitudinally.

Sequenced sample: peripheral blood. This chain links TRBV18 with TRBJ1-4; D is ambiguous. This clonotype originated in a young woman with COVID-19, enrolled during active disease. Written as DNA, the CDR3 is TGTGCCAGCTCACCAGCTGAGGGAGGACTGTTTTTT. Protein: CASSPAEGGLFF.